This record looks at one T cell receptor (beta chain) sequence and its context. This clonotype was seen a handful of times. What this receptor recognizes is not known. One end of the junction fails to match germline, which may point to a read error. The data derive from a study of blood T cells in healthy people across ages (dated by TCRdb to about 2015). In terms of the full investigation: In model experiments, template switching captured about one uniquely barcoded TCR beta cDNA molecule for every two T cells. The study analyzed two additional independent replicas of 1 million unique cDNA reads from the same blood draw for two donors, one aged 18 to 29 and one aged 80 or older. Donors of different ages were randomly distributed across sequencing lanes to avoid experimental bias. To track age-related changes in TCR beta repertoire diversity, the study relied on deep sequencing normalized with unique cDNA molecular identifiers. Donors were grouped into four age groups: young (average approximately 15 years), middle-aged (39), aged (around 56) and long-lived (about 89). General conclusions and limits of the study: Observed TCR beta diversity per million T cells fell roughly linearly with age, and a significant reduction was already apparent by age around 40. Compared with the aged group, more naive CD4+ T cells, fewer expanded clones and increased TCR diversity were shown by the long-lived group, suggesting age selection. A strong correlation was found between observed TCR beta diversity and the percentage of naive T cells measured by flow cytometry. Estimates of total diversity from one million sequenced T cells were regarded as lower bounds and underestimates. Because donor CMV infection status was unknown, age-related changes in expanded clonotypes were potentially confounded. Because profiling used bulk unsorted PBMCs, naive and antigen-experienced compartments could not be compared conclusively.

The library relied on 5' RACE. The second PCR ran for about 6 to 12 cycles and used a J-beta primer mix along with a sample-barcoded 5' primer. A unique molecular identifier was introduced onto each TCR beta cDNA molecule by a template-switch 5' adaptor carrying 12 random nucleotides. Each sample yielded at least 2.5 million CDR3-containing paired-end reads. First-strand cDNA was synthesized from all RNA with the Mint cDNA synthesis kit, primed by a TRBC-specific oligonucleotide. Following uracil-DNA glycosylase treatment, a first 18-cycle PCR with universal primers M1SS and BC2_uni_R was performed on all cDNA. Per the authors' processing: Each sample was normalized by randomly selecting 1 million high-quality reads, each carrying a distinct molecular identifier. Reads with shared molecular identifiers were discarded instead of being binned into consensus sequences. MiTCR, run with a Q25 quality threshold and the strictest error-elimination algorithm, handled CDR3 identification, clonotype clustering and error correction. A nonparametric unseen species model with Euler transformation was used to estimate a lower bound on total TCR beta diversity. Using fastp at Q25 and MiXCR, TCRdb reprocessed the public reads and kept productive beta chains. Each CDR3 protein gets just one entry, which takes the most common genes and DNA from the rows behind it. Here the V and J calls rest on TCRdb's processing, not on the authors' analysis. The sample data list fewer than 2 million distinct CDR3 sequences, and approximately 40% of these were observed just once. The ten largest make up 23% of the sample.

The roughly 39 donors, aged about 6 to 90 years, were systemically healthy Caucasian individuals from Russia. About 9.1 milliliters of peripheral blood were collected from each donor into EDTA-treated Vacutainer tubes. Ficoll-Paque density-gradient centrifugation was used to isolate PBMCs, with at least 7 million obtained per sample. Trizol reagent was used to extract total RNA from PBMCs, with at least 5 micrograms per sample. For every donor, flow cytometry on a PBMC aliquot measured the percentage of naive CD45RAhigh/CD27high T cells. Measured from the cysteine to the phenylalanine, the CDR3 is 13 residues long. The kept DNA is CDR3 alone, 39 bases in frame from the first base. The germline V gene supplies CDR1 KGHSH and CDR2 LQKENI.

This chain joins TRBV18 to TRBJ1-1; the central 7 bases match TRBD1. Sequencing input: blood. The origin of this receptor is a human donor in good health. The sequence in DNA is TGTGCCAGCTCCCCACAGGGGAGCACTGAAGCTTTCTTT. This is translated as CASSPQGSTEAFF.